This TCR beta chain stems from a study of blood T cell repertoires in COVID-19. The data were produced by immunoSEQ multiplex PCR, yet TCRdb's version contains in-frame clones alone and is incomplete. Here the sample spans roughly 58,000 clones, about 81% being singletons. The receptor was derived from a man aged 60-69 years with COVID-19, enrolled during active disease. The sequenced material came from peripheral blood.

The CDR3 region is CASFGTGNTGELFF. The CDR3 DNA reads TGTGCCAGTTTCGGGACAGGGAACACCGGGGAGCTGTTTTTT. This rearrangement joins TRBV19 to TRBJ2-2; 8 bases are a match to TRBD1. The CDR3 spans 14 residues. The junction had 3 bases not matched to a gene; V was cut back by 8 bases and J by 1 base. Germline values: CDR1 LNHDA, CDR2 SQIVND (reference sequence).